This T cell receptor beta chain was obtained from a study of T cell responses to AZD1222 COVID-19 vaccine. Study-level information: Second doses were pooled across both intervals (about 4 or about 12 weeks).

V was shortened by 2 bases and J by 4 bases, with 8 bases between the two germline ends. The CDR3 has 13 amino acids. Germline CDR1 WSHSY, CDR2 SAAADI. TCRdb's table, derived via immunoSEQ multiplex PCR, lists solely in-frame clones and lacks some. Of 130,000 or so clones listed, about 82% are singletons. This TCR was recovered from an adult in good health. Here the sequenced sample was peripheral blood, taken on day 0 of AZD1222 vaccination. This chain links TRBV10-2 with TRBJ1-2; D ambiguous. CDR3 DNA: TGCGCCAGCAGTGAGGGGGAAAGCTATGGCTACACCTTC. This codes for CASSEGESYGYTF.